What follows are 14 T cell receptor beta chains derived from one specimen sequenced in a study of cytomegalovirus exposure and HLA in healthy donors. Amplification used 60 Vbeta primers and 13 Jbeta primers. Sequenced by immunoSEQ multiplex PCR; TCRdb stores in-frame clones only, minus some. The table has 300,000 or so clones, about 83% seen once. The sample consisted of PBMCs. All receptors derive from a middle-aged woman in good health and CMV-seropositive.

This rearrangement joins TRBV9 to TRBJ2-3; the match to TRBD2 covers 7 bases. The germline gives CDR1 SGDLS, CDR2 YYNGEE. V was clipped by 4 bases and J by 2 bases; unmatched bases: 13. The CDR3 runs to 17 residues. The CDR3 spells CASSPLPGGINTDTQYF. The DNA for the CDR3 is TGTGCCAGCAGCCCACTCCCGGGAGGAATAAACACAGATACGCAGTATTTT. The variable domain in full, completed from reference TRBV9 and TRBJ2-3, reads DSGVTQTPKHLITATGQRVTLRCSPRSGDLSVYWYQQSLDQGLQFLIQYYNGEERAKGNILERFSAQQFPDLHSELNLSSLELGDSALYFCASSPLPGGINTDTQYFGPGTRLTVL.

This chain connects TRBV28 to TRBJ1-5; 7 bases are shared with TRBD1. The CDR3 consists of 14 residues. Germline V gene sequence: CDR1 MDHEN, CDR2 SYDVKM. The V segment lost 4 bases and the J segment 4 bases; nucleotides outside the gene matches: 4. The CDR3 sequence is CASSSGTVNQPQHF. The CDR3 nucleotides read TGTGCCAGCAGTTCTGGGACAGTAAATCAGCCCCAGCATTTT.

This chain links TRBV7-7 with TRBJ2-2, with D uncertain. Germline CDR1 and CDR2: SSHAT and FNYEAQ (reference sequence). With 1 base removed from V and 4 bases from J, the gap between germline ends came to 4 bases. The CDR3 runs to 13 residues. Here the CDR3 DNA reads TGTGCCAGCAGCTTAGATCGCACCGGGGAGCTGTTTTTT. Translation gives CASSLDRTGELFF. The full variable domain, its missing parts supplied by reference TRBV7-7 and TRBJ2-2, is GAGVSQSPRYKVTKRGQDVTLRCDPISSHATLYWYQQALGQGPEFLTYFNYEAQPDKSGLPSDRFSAERPEGSISTLTIQRTEQRDSAMYRCASSLDRTGELFFGEGSRLTVL.

The chain recombines TRBV25-1 with TRBJ1-2; TRBD1 matches 7 bases. Germline V CDR1 and CDR2: MGHDK, SYGVNS. The CDR3 length is 18 residues. The ends lost 4 bases at V and 8 bases at J; junction bases unmatched: 22. The CDR3 bases are TGTGCCAGCAGTGCTAAGGGGTTGGGACAGACTCAATCAAGGGGCTACACCTTC. The encoded protein is CASSAKGLGQTQSRGYTF.

CDR3 DNA: TGTGCCAGTAGTACTAGCGCCCGGGGAGGTCGTAGGCAGCCCCAGCATTTT. This encodes CASSTSARGGRRQPQHF. The V call is TRBV19, the J call TRBJ1-5; D remains unclear. The CDR3 has 17 amino acids. Trimming removed 4 bases at V and 7 bases at J, with 23 bases between. CDR1 LNHDA and CDR2 SQIVND come from the germline V gene (reference sequence).

This clone was recorded once. The chain joins TRBV19 to TRBJ1-6, with TRBD1 matching 9 bases. Trimming removed 3 bases from V and 9 bases from J; junction bases left unmatched: 6. Per the germline V gene, CDR1 is LNHDA and CDR2 is SQIVND (reference sequence). The CDR3 length is 15 residues. The CDR3 bases are TGTGCCAGTAGTATCTCGACAGGGGGAGGTTCACCCCTCCACTTT. Translation: CASSISTGGGSPLHF. The complete variable domain, with remaining parts taken from reference TRBV19 and TRBJ1-6, reads DGGITQSPKYLFRKEGQNVTLSCEQNLNHDAMYWYRQDPGQGLRLIYYSQIVNDFQKGDIAEGYSVSREKKESFPLTVTSAQKNPTAFYLCASSISTGGGSPLHFGNGTRLTVT.

V is TRBV11-3 and J is TRBJ2-1, with a possible D match to TRBD2 (5 bases). Germline-derived CDR1 and CDR2 are SGHNT and YENEEA. The CDR3 extends over 14 amino acids. Trimming took off 5 bases at V and 8 bases at J, with 16 bases between the two ends. As DNA, the CDR3 is TGTGCCAGCAGCGTAGGGAGATTAGCCGATGAGCAGTTCTTC. Protein: CASSVGRLADEQFF.

The chain carries TRBV25-1 and TRBJ2-7; TRBD2 aligns across 8 bases. J was trimmed by 0 bases and V by 11 bases; bases with no gene match: 15. Germline CDR1 is MGHDK and CDR2 is SYGVNS. The CDR3 totals 16 residues. CDR3 nucleotides: TGTGCCGATACAGGGTCGGGACTAGATTGCTCCTACGAGCAGTACTTC. It encodes CADTGSGLDCSYEQYF.

This clone came up once. The chain couples TRBV7-9 to TRBJ2-1; 7 nucleotides line up with TRBD2. V shed 5 bases, J shed 8 bases, and the junction held 15 bases outside the gene matches. Germline V gene sequence: CDR1 SEHNR, CDR2 FQNEAQ (reference sequence). The CDR3 runs to 16 residues. The CDR3 DNA is TGTGCCAGCAGCCAGGGCGCTGGCGGGAGTTTCGATGAGCAGTTCTTC. Protein: CASSQGAGGSFDEQFF.

V gene TRBV6-1 combines with J gene TRBJ1-4, with 12 bases aligning to TRBD1. The germline gives CDR1 MNHNS, CDR2 SASEGT. The CDR3 extends over 14 amino acids. Trimming took 7 bases from V and 6 from J; bases not matched to a gene: 3. The CDR3 coding sequence is TGTGCCAGCACTGGGACAGGGGGCGATGAAAAACTGTTTTTT. It is translated as CASTGTGGDEKLFF.

The chain joins TRBV29-1 to TRBJ2-3; a weak D match, TRBD1 (6 bases). Germline loops: CDR1 SQVTM, CDR2 ANQGSEA. The CDR3 contains 21 residues. The germline V and J ends were trimmed by 0 bases and 0 bases, with 28 bases remaining between them. The CDR3 reads CSVEDPEGQPGLLTSTDTQYF. In DNA form, the CDR3 reads TGCAGCGTTGAAGATCCCGAGGGACAACCTGGTCTCCTGACAAGCACAGATACGCAGTATTTT.

CDR3 protein: CASSQDQGNQPQHF. The CDR3 coding sequence is TGCGCCAGCAGCCAAGATCAGGGCAATCAGCCCCAGCATTTT. The chain joins TRBV4-3 to TRBJ1-5, with D uncertain. Germline V gene sequence: CDR1 LGHNA, CDR2 YSLEER. Trimming took off 0 bases at V and 2 bases at J, with 5 bases between the two ends. This CDR3 region has 14 residues.

This sequence joins TRBV5-1 and TRBJ2-1; 8 bases fit TRBD2. The germline gives CDR1 SGHRS, CDR2 YFSETQ. The CDR3 spans 17 residues. The V and J ends lost 6 bases and 3 bases, in that order; junction bases with no gene match: 14. CDR3 coding DNA: TGCGCCAGCAACCCCACCATCACTAGCGGAGTCTACAATGAGCAGTTCTTC. Translating gives CASNPTITSGVYNEQFF.

V usage is TRBV4-2 and J usage is TRBJ2-7, with 13 bases aligning to TRBD2. From germline, CDR1 is LGHNA and CDR2 YNFKEQ. Trimming removed 1 base from V and 7 bases from J; junction bases left unmatched: 4. This CDR3 is built from 15 residues. The CDR3 spells CASSQGTSGSNEQYF. In DNA, the CDR3 is TGTGCCAGCAGCCAAGGGACTAGCGGGAGTAATGAGCAGTACTTC.